These 18 T cell receptor beta chains were all obtained from the same sample, sequenced in a study of blood T cell repertoires in COVID-19. Clones were sequenced by immunoSEQ multiplex PCR, and TCRdb holds only the in-frame ones, with some missing. The table has about 55,000 clones, 80% to 95% seen once. The sequencing input was peripheral blood. These receptor sequences come from a human donor with active COVID-19. The donor label of this sample is uncertain.

The chain employs TRBV7-2 and TRBJ2-2; 8 bases align to TRBD2. This CDR3 is built from 16 residues. Germline V gene data show CDR1 as SGHTA and CDR2 as FQGNSA. After removal of 2 bases from V and 7 bases from J, the junction contained 9 bases not matched to a gene. The CDR3 nucleotides are TGTGCCAGCAGCTTAATGGCGGGAGGCAGGGGCGGGGAGCTGTTTTTT. It codes for CASSLMAGGRGGELFF.

The CDR3 bases are TGTGCCAGCAGCCACACGACAGGGGAGGGCGTCGAAGCTTTCTTT. The encoded protein is CASSHTTGEGVEAFF. J is TRBJ1-1 and V is TRBV3-1 (or the pseudogene TRBV3-2); 8 bases are shared with TRBD1. Germline V CDR1 and CDR2: LGHDT, YNNKEL (reference sequence). The CDR3 loop spans 15 amino acids. V lost 3 bases and J lost 8; bases outside the gene matches: 11.

The V and J genes are TRBV5-5 and TRBJ2-1, with D perhaps TRBD1 (6 bases). Germline values: CDR1 SGHKS, CDR2 YYEKEE (reference sequence). The CDR3 is 16 amino acids. V gave up 4 bases and J gave up 8 bases, with 22 bases separating them. The CDR3 spells CASSPPPGHDNDEQFF. In DNA form, the CDR3 reads TGTGCCAGCAGCCCCCCTCCGGGACACGATAACGATGAGCAGTTCTTC.

The J gene is TRBJ2-3, the V gene TRBV11-3, with no clear D. The CDR3 is 14 amino acids. In germline, CDR1 is SGHNT, CDR2 YENEEA. Trimming took off 2 bases at V and 0 bases at J, with 6 bases between the two ends. The CDR3 DNA reads TGTGCCAGCAGCTTAAGCCGAAGCACAGATACGCAGTATTTT. It codes for CASSLSRSTDTQYF. Full variable domain (rest looked up from reference TRBV11-3 and TRBJ2-3): EAGVVQSPRYKIIEKKQPVAFWCNPISGHNTLYWYLQNLGQGPELLIRYENEEAVDDSQLPKDRFSAERLKGVDSTLKIQPAELGDSAVYLCASSLSRSTDTQYFGPGTRLTVL.

V and J are TRBV7-6 and TRBJ2-1, with D perhaps TRBD1 (5 bases). CDR1 and CDR2 (germline): SGHVS, FNYEAQ. With 5 bases removed from V and 0 bases from J, the gap between germline ends came to 11 bases. The CDR3 is 15 residues long. The CDR3 loop reads CASSPDTASYNEQFF. CDR3 nucleotides: TGTGCCAGCAGCCCGGACACGGCCTCCTACAATGAGCAGTTCTTC.

V and J are TRBV28 and TRBJ2-7; tentatively, D is TRBD1 (6 bases). The V end was cut by 5 bases, the J end by 3 bases, with 8 bases between. Germline V gives CDR1 MDHEN, CDR2 SYDVKM. This CDR3 has 12 amino acids. CDR3 nucleotide sequence: TGTGCCAGCAGTAACAGGGTCTACGAGCAGTACTTC. Encoded protein: CASSNRVYEQYF. Supplemented by reference TRBV28 and TRBJ2-7, the full variable domain reads DVKVTQSSRYLVKRTGEKVFLECVQDMDHENMFWYRQDPGLGLRLIYFSYDVKMKEKGDIPEGYSVSREKKERFSLILESASTNQTSMYLCASSNRVYEQYFGPGTRLTVT.

The genes are TRBV18 and TRBJ2-1; TRBD2 matches 8 bases. V lost 5 bases and J lost 8; bases outside the gene matches: 11. Germline CDR1 is KGHSH and CDR2 is LQKENI. This CDR3 has 15 residues. CDR3 in amino acids: CASSFSIGRADEQFF. CDR3 in DNA: TGTGCCAGCTCATTTTCGATCGGGAGGGCCGATGAGCAGTTCTTC.

The CDR3 DNA is TGCGCCAGCACTTATTCCAGACAGGGCCGGGATGAAGCTTTCTTT. This gives the protein CASTYSRQGRDEAFF. This chain connects TRBV5-1 to TRBJ1-1, with 7 bases lining up with TRBD1. The CDR3 is made up of 15 amino acids. In germline, CDR1 is SGHRS, CDR2 YFSETQ. The trim removed 6 bases at V and 7 bases at J, leaving 15 bases unmatched.

The V gene is TRBV5-1, the J gene TRBJ2-7; 10 nucleotides match TRBD1. The CDR3 consists of 16 residues. J was trimmed by 0 bases and V by 4 bases; bases with no gene match: 7. From germline, CDR1 is SGHRS and CDR2 YFSETQ. In nucleotides, the CDR3 is TGCGCCAGCAGCCCGACGGGACAGGGGAGCTCCTACGAGCAGTACTTC. Translated, it gives CASSPTGQGSSYEQYF.

The chain uses TRBV5-1 and TRBJ2-1, with 7 bases identical to TRBD2. The CDR3 consists of 15 residues. The V gene end was trimmed by 3 bases and the J gene end by 4 bases; junction bases not matched to a gene: 7. The germline V gene encodes CDR1 SGHRS and CDR2 YFSETQ. CDR3 residues: CASSWEGAEYNEQFF. CDR3 bases: TGCGCCAGCAGCTGGGAGGGAGCGGAGTACAATGAGCAGTTCTTC.

The chain carries TRBV30 and TRBJ2-7; possible D gene TRBD1, 6 bases. V was trimmed by 1 base and J by 4 bases, leaving 11 bases between them. The CDR3 is made up of 13 amino acids. Germline lookup yields CDR1 GTSNPN and CDR2 SVGIG (reference sequence). Here the CDR3 DNA reads TGTGCCTGGAGTGGGGGACAAATTTACGAGCAGTACTTC. This gives the protein CAWSGGQIYEQYF.

Turning to this clone: Compared with germline, one end of the junction differs, possibly owing to a read error. The CDR3 loop is CASRTGTSGIENF. The CDR3 nucleotides read TGTGCCAGCAGAACCGGGACTAGCGGGATCGAGAACTTC. V gene TRBV3-1 (or the pseudogene TRBV3-2) combines with J gene TRBJ2-7; 13 bases are a match to TRBD2. CDR3 size: 13 residues. Germline assignment: CDR1 LGHDT and CDR2 YNNKEL (reference sequence).

The chain combines TRBV4-2 with TRBJ2-5; D is uncertain. This CDR3 is 13 amino acids long. Trimming shortened V by 0 bases and J by 5 bases, and 7 bases separated the two germline ends. CDR1 is LGHNA, CDR2 YNFKEQ, per germline. Written as DNA, the CDR3 is TGTGCCAGCAGCCAAGACCAGTGGGAGACCCAGTACTTC. Protein product: CASSQDQWETQYF.

The chain joins TRBV27 to TRBJ1-1; 7 nucleotides match TRBD1. The germline V gene encodes CDR1 MNHEY and CDR2 SMNVEV (reference sequence). The CDR3 spans 14 residues. The ends lost 2 bases at V and 4 bases at J; junction bases unmatched: 4. The CDR3 DNA sequence: TGTGCCAGCAGTTTAGGGGACAGTGGCACTGAAGCTTTCTTT. Its translation is CASSLGDSGTEAFF.

The chain couples TRBV4-3 to TRBJ2-1, with D perhaps matching TRBD1 (5 bases). The CDR3 loop spans 14 amino acids. The germline gives CDR1 LGHNA, CDR2 YSLEER. V lost 1 base, J lost 7 bases, and 11 bases lay in between. CDR3: CASSQAAGRNEQFF. The CDR3 region has the DNA TGCGCCAGCAGCCAAGCGGCAGGGCGGAATGAGCAGTTCTTC.

This chain connects TRBV11-2 to TRBJ2-3; a possible D gene is TRBD1 (5 bases). This CDR3 comprises 15 residues. V lost 0 bases and J lost 3, with 10 bases in between. Germline values: CDR1 SGHAT, CDR2 FQNNGV. CDR3 DNA sequence: TGTGCCAGCAGCTTAGATGGGGCAAGGACAGATACGCAGTATTTT. Translated, it gives CASSLDGARTDTQYF. Complete variable domain (other parts from reference TRBV11-2 and TRBJ2-3): EAGVAQSPRYKIIEKRQSVAFWCNPISGHATLYWYQQILGQGPKLLIQFQNNGVVDDSQLPKDRFSAERLKGVDSTLKIQPAKLEDSAVYLCASSLDGARTDTQYFGPGTRLTVL.

CDR3 in DNA: TGTGCCAGCGGACACCCTAGCGGGGGGGCCGCAGATACGCAGTATTTT. Its translation: CASGHPSGGAADTQYF. The genes are TRBV2 and TRBJ2-3; 12 positions agree with TRBD2. CDR3 size: 16 residues. CDR1 is SNHLY, CDR2 FYNNEI, per germline. Trimming took 8 bases from V and 4 from J; bases not matched to a gene: 10.

This rearrangement joins TRBV29-1 to TRBJ2-7, with 9 bases aligning to TRBD1. The CDR3 sequence is 14 residues long. The germline V gene encodes CDR1 SQVTM and CDR2 ANQGSEA. V lost 3 bases, J lost 4 bases, and 7 bases stayed unmatched. The CDR3 loop reads CSVEDRDRVYEQYV. CDR3 sequence (DNA): TGCAGCGTTGAGGATCGGGACAGGGTTTACGAGCAGTACGTC.